The 19 T cell receptor beta chains below come from one sample, sequenced in a study of siplizumab effects on memory and regulatory T cells. Profiling relied on immunoSEQ multiplex PCR, and the TCRdb table lists in-frame clones only, not all of them. Here the sample spans tens of thousands of clones, 91% being singletons. The sample taken for sequencing was CD8+ T cells sorted from blood. Receptors were obtained from a human donor in good health.

The chain has TRBV25-1 and TRBJ1-4; maybe TRBD1 (6 bases). Germline V lookup: CDR1 MGHDK, CDR2 SYGVNS. The CDR3 length is 15 residues. Between the trimmed V and J ends, which lost 4 bases and 4 bases, there was a span of 13 bases. CDR3 bases: TGTGCCAGCAGTGGGAGGGGGACGAGTAATGAAAAACTGTTTTTT. It translates to CASSGRGTSNEKLFF.

The chain couples TRBV4-1 to TRBJ1-2, with D unclear. The CDR3 is made up of 16 amino acids. Germline V CDR1 and CDR2: MGHRA, YSYEKL. V was trimmed by 6 bases and J by 4 bases, leaving 21 bases between them. As DNA, the CDR3 is TGCGCCAGCAGGCATCCCGGACCTTCGGTCTCCTATGGCTACACCTTC. Translation gives CASRHPGPSVSYGYTF.

The V call is TRBV7-9, the J call TRBJ2-1; 11 nucleotides align to TRBD2. Per germline, CDR1 SEHNR and CDR2 FQNEAQ (reference sequence). V was pared by 5 bases and J by 10 bases, with 13 bases of the junction left unmatched. This CDR3 has 16 amino acids. Written as DNA, the CDR3 is TGTGCCAGCAGCCTAATAGCGGGAGGGAGGGCTATCGAGCAGTTCTTC. It codes for CASSLIAGGRAIEQFF.

V gene TRBV7-9 combines with J gene TRBJ2-7; D remains unclear. Looked up from germline, CDR1 is SEHNR and CDR2 is FQNEAQ (reference sequence). V was pared by 3 bases and J by 6 bases, with 15 bases between. The CDR3 is made up of 14 amino acids. In nucleotides, the CDR3 is TGTGCCAGCAGCTTTGCTGAGAGCGACCCCGAGCAGTACTTC. This codes for CASSFAESDPEQYF.

Worth noting for this clone: Other DNA sequences of this sample code for an identical CDR3. V usage is TRBV2 and J usage is TRBJ1-1; 11 bases line up with TRBD1. The CDR3 contains 16 residues. Germline V gene sequence: CDR1 SNHLY, CDR2 FYNNEI. V was pared by 2 bases and J by 0 bases, with 2 bases of the junction left unmatched. CDR3 coding DNA: TGTGCCAGCAGTGAACGGGACAGGGGGGTGAACACTGAAGCTTTCTTT. Translated, it gives CASSERDRGVNTEAFF. Together with reference TRBV2 and TRBJ1-1, the CDR3 gives the full variable domain: EPEVTQTPSHQVTQMGQEVILRCVPISNHLYFYWYRQILGQKVEFLVSFYNNEISEKSEIFDDQFSVERPDGSNFTLKIRSTKLEDSAMYFCASSERDRGVNTEAFFGQGTRLTVV.

This chain connects TRBV2 to TRBJ1-2; no definite D call. This CDR3 has 15 residues. Trimming stripped 6 bases from V and 0 bases from J, with 14 bases between. Germline V gives CDR1 SNHLY, CDR2 FYNNEI. CDR3 sequence reads: CASRGGGNTNYGYTF. CDR3 sequence (DNA): TGTGCCAGCAGGGGAGGTGGGAATACTAACTATGGCTACACCTTC.

The gene calls are TRBV13 and TRBJ2-5, with D possibly called TRBD1 or TRBD2 (6 bases each). Germline V lookup: CDR1 PRHDT, CDR2 FYEKMQ (reference sequence). The CDR3 runs to 15 residues. Trimming stripped 4 bases from V and 4 bases from J, with 16 bases between. The CDR3 spells CASSSGEQGGETQYF. As DNA, the CDR3 is TGTGCCAGCAGCTCGGGGGAACAGGGAGGAGAGACCCAGTACTTC.

The chain has TRBV5-1 and TRBJ2-7; D call uncertain. With 4 bases removed from V and 1 base from J, the gap between germline ends came to 9 bases. The CDR3 is 13 residues long. The germline gives CDR1 SGHRS, CDR2 YFSETQ. CDR3 sequence: CASSLSASYEQYF. The DNA for the CDR3 is TGCGCCAGCAGCCTAAGCGCGTCCTACGAGCAGTACTTC.

This clone was observed a single time. This chain uses TRBV27 with TRBJ1-5; D gene unclear. The CDR3 spans 15 residues. Germline loops: CDR1 MNHEY, CDR2 SMNVEV (reference sequence). V dropped 1 base and J dropped 1 base, with 8 bases sitting between them. CDR3 coding DNA: TGTGCCAGCAGTTTATATGAGGACAGCAATCAGCCCCAGCATTTT. This encodes CASSLYEDSNQPQHF.

The genes are TRBV7-6 and TRBJ1-1; a possible D gene is TRBD1 (5 bases). Germline loops: CDR1 SGHVS, CDR2 FNYEAQ. CDR3 length equals 13 residues. Deletions cut 2 bases from V and 4 bases from J, with 8 bases between. The CDR3 here is CASSLQGPTEAFF. Here the CDR3 DNA reads TGTGCCAGCAGCTTACAGGGTCCCACTGAAGCTTTCTTT.

V and J are TRBV19 and TRBJ1-5; TRBD1 is a possible D gene (5 bases). The V end lost 1 base, the J end lost 1 base, and 14 bases lay between the germline ends. This CDR3 comprises 17 residues. Germline V gene data show CDR1 as LNHDA and CDR2 as SQIVND (reference sequence). CDR3 nucleotides: TGTGCCAGTAGTATAGTCAGGGAGGTTTCGAGCAATCAGCCCCAGCATTTT. Amino acids: CASSIVREVSSNQPQHF.

The rearrangement links TRBV14 to TRBJ2-7; D perhaps matches TRBD2 (5 bases). Between the trimmed V and J ends, which lost 3 bases and 2 bases, there was a span of 8 bases. The CDR3 runs to 13 residues. Per germline, CDR1 SGHDN and CDR2 FVKESK. CDR3 nucleotides: TGTGCCAGCAGCCACGGGATGACCTACGAGCAGTACTTC. Translated, it gives CASSHGMTYEQYF.

In DNA form, the CDR3 reads TGTGCCAGCAGCCTCTGGACAGGGTCTTCGGGGGCTTTCTTT. This encodes CASSLWTGSSGAFF. This chain uses TRBV5-6 with TRBJ1-1; 8 bases are shared with TRBD1. Germline V gene sequence: CDR1 SGHDT, CDR2 YYEEEE. CDR3 size: 14 residues. Trimming cost V 4 bases and J 11 bases; bases outside gene matches: 13.

This clone has a handful of counts. The chain links TRBV6-4 to TRBJ1-5; the D is unclear. V was shortened by 6 bases and J by 5 bases, with 8 bases between the two germline ends. In germline, CDR1 is MRHNA, CDR2 SNTAGT. The length of the CDR3 is 12 residues. For the CDR3, the DNA is TGTGCCAGCAGGGGCCGCGATCAGCCCCAGCATTTT. This sequence encodes CASRGRDQPQHF.

The sample holds one count of this clone. Other DNA sequences in the sample encode the same CDR3. The chain has TRBV27 and TRBJ2-3; no firm D call. V was cut by 3 bases and J by 5 bases, with 6 bases left in between. This CDR3 spans 12 amino acids. The V gene's germline CDR1 is MNHEY and CDR2 SMNVEV (reference sequence). CDR3 sequence: CASSLLGDTQYF. In DNA, the CDR3 is TGTGCCAGCAGTTTGCTCGGAGATACGCAGTATTTT.

In the case of this clone: The same CDR3 also results from other DNA sequences found in this sample. The rearrangement links TRBV5-4 to TRBJ1-2, with D possibly TRBD1 on 5 matching bases. The CDR3 runs 11 residues. Trimming removed 7 bases at V and 5 bases at J, with 9 bases between. Germline CDR1 reads SGHNT; CDR2 reads YYREEE (reference sequence). CDR3 sequence: CASFGGYGYTF. For the CDR3, the DNA is TGTGCCAGCTTCGGGGGGTATGGCTACACCTTC.

The chain employs TRBV5-6 and TRBJ2-5; D may be TRBD1 or TRBD2 (5 bases each). There are 12 residues in the CDR3. Germline V lookup: CDR1 SGHDT, CDR2 YYEEEE. The V and J ends lost 1 base and 8 bases respectively, with 9 bases between them. In DNA form, the CDR3 reads TGTGCCAGCAGCTTGCTTGGGGGAACCCAGTACTTC. Translation: CASSLLGGTQYF.

The CDR3 is CASSLELGETQYF. The DNA for the CDR3 is TGTGCCAGCAGCCTGGAACTGGGAGAGACCCAGTACTTC. V usage is TRBV5-6 and J usage is TRBJ2-5; no reliable D call. CDR3 size: 13 residues. Germline-derived CDR1 and CDR2 are SGHDT and YYEEEE. Trimming removed 4 bases from V and 4 bases from J, with 11 bases in between.

This chain connects TRBV27 to TRBJ2-1, with D maybe TRBD1 (6 bases). This CDR3 spans 16 amino acids. The V and J ends lost 5 bases and 2 bases respectively, with 16 bases between them. CDR1 is MNHEY and CDR2 is SMNVEV in the germline V gene (reference sequence). Here the CDR3 reads CASSTGYANPYNEQFF. In DNA form, the CDR3 reads TGTGCCAGCAGTACAGGGTACGCGAACCCCTACAATGAGCAGTTCTTC.